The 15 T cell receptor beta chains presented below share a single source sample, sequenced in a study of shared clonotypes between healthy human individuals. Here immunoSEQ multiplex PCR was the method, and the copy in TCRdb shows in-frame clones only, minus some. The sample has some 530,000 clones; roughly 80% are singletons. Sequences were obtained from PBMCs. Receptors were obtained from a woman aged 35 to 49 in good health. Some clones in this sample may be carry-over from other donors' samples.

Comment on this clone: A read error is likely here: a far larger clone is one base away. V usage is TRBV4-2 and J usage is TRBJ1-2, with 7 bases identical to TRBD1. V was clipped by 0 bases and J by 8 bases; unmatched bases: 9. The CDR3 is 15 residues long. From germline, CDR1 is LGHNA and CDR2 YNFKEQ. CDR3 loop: CASSQDAEGALGYTF. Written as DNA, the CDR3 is TGTGCCAGCAGCCAAGATGCCGAGGGGGCTTTGGGCTACACCTTC.

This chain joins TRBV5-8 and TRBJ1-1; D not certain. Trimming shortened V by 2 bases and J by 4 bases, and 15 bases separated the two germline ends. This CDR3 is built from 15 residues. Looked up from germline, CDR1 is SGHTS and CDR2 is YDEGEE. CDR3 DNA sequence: TGTGCCAGCAGCTTACCTGGGGTTGGGGTCACTGAAGCTTTCTTT. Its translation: CASSLPGVGVTEAFF.

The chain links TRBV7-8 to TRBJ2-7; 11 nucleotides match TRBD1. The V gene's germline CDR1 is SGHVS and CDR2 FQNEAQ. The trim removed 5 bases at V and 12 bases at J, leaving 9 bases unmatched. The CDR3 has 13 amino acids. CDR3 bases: TGTGCCAGCAGCGCCCCCGGGACAGGGGGGGCGTACTTC. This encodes CASSAPGTGGAYF.

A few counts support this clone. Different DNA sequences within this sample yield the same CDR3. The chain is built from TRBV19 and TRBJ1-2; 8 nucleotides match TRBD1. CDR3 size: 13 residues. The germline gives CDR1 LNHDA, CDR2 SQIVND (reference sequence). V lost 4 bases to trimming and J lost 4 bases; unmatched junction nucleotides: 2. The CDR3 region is CASSRQGTYGYTF. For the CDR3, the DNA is TGTGCCAGTAGTAGACAGGGGACCTATGGCTACACCTTC.

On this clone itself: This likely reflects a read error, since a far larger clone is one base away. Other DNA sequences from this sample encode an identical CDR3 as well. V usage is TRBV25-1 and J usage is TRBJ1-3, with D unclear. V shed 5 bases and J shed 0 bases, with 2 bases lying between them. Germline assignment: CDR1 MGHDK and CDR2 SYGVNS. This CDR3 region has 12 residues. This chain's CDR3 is CASSPSGNTIYF. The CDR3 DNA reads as TGTGCCAGCAGTCCCTCTGGAAACACCATATATTTT.

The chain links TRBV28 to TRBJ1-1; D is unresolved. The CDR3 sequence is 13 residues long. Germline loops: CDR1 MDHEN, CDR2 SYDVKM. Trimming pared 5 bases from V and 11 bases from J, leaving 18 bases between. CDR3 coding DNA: TGTGCCAGCAGTCCCTCTTTCGACCGGTCGGCTTTCTTT. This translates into CASSPSFDRSAFF.

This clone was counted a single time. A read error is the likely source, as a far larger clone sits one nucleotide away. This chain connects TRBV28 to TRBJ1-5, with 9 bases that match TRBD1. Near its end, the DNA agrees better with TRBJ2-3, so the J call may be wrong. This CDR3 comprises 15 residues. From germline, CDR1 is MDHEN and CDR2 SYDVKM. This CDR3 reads CASSLMGQGLQPQYF. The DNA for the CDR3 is TGTGCCAGCAGTTTAATGGGACAGGGCCTCCAGCCCCAGTATTTT.

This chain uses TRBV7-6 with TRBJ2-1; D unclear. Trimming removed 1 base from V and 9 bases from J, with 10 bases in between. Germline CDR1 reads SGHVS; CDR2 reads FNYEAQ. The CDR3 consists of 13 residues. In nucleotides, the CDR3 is TGTGCCAGCAGCTTAGGGTTCTGGGCTGAGCAGTTCTTC. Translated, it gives CASSLGFWAEQFF.

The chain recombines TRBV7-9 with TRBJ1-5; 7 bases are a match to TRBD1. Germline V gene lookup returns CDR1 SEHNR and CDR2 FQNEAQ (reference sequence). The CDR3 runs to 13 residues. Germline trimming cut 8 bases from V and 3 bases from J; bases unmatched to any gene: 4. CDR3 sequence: CASSQGNNQPQHF. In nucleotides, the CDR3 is TGTGCCAGCTCACAGGGGAACAATCAGCCCCAGCATTTT. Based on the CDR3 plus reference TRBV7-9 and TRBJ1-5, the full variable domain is DTGVSQNPRHKITKRGQNVTFRCDPISEHNRLYWYRQTLGQGPEFLTYFQNEAQLEKSRLLSDRFSAERPKGSFSTLEIQRTEQGDSAMYLCASSQGNNQPQHFGDGTRLSIL.

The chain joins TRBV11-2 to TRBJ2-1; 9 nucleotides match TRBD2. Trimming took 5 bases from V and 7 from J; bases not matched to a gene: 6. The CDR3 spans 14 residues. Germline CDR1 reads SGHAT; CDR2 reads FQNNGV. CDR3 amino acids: CASSDTAGGNEQFF. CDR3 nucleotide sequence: TGTGCCAGCAGCGACACGGCGGGGGGGAATGAGCAGTTCTTC. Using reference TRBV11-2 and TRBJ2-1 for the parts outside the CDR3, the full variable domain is EAGVAQSPRYKIIEKRQSVAFWCNPISGHATLYWYQQILGQGPKLLIQFQNNGVVDDSQLPKDRFSAERLKGVDSTLKIQPAKLEDSAVYLCASSDTAGGNEQFFGPGTRLTVL.

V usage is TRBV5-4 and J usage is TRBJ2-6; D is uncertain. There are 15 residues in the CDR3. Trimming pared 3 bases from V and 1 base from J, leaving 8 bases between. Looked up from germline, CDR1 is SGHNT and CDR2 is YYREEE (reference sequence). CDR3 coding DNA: TGTGCCAGCAGCTCAGGCAGATCTGGGGCCAACGTCCTGACTTTC. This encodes CASSSGRSGANVLTF.

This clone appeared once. The chain's CDR3 is CASSLFGENTGELFF. The CDR3 bases are TGTGCCAGCAGCTTGTTTGGGGAGAACACCGGGGAGCTGTTTTTT. The chain is built from TRBV5-4 and TRBJ2-2; D is uncertain. The CDR3 has 15 residues. Per the germline V gene, CDR1 is SGHNT and CDR2 is YYREEE (reference sequence). Trimming pared 1 base from V and 1 base from J, leaving 8 bases between.

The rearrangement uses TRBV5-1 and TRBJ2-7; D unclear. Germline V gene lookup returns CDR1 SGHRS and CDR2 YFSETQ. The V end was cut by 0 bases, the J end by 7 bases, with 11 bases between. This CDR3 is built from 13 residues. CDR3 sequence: CASSLETPREQYF. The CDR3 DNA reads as TGCGCCAGCAGCTTGGAGACGCCGAGGGAGCAGTACTTC.

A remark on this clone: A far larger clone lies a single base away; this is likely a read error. The CDR3 nucleotides are TGTGCCACCAGCAGAGATCGAGCGTCCTACGAGCGGTACTTC. Protein: CATSRDRASYERYF. J is TRBJ2-7 and V is TRBV15; D is ambiguous. The CDR3 totals 14 residues. Germline loops: CDR1 LNHNV, CDR2 YYDKDF (reference sequence).

The CDR3 DNA reads TGCGCCAGCAGTGAGACTAGCTCCTTCTACGAGCAGTACTTC. Translating it yields CASSETSSFYEQYF. The V gene is TRBV10-1, the J gene TRBJ2-7; maybe TRBD2 (6 bases). The CDR3 contains 14 residues. The V gene's germline CDR1 is WNHNN and CDR2 SYGVQD (reference sequence). V shed 2 bases and J shed 3 bases, with 11 bases lying between them.